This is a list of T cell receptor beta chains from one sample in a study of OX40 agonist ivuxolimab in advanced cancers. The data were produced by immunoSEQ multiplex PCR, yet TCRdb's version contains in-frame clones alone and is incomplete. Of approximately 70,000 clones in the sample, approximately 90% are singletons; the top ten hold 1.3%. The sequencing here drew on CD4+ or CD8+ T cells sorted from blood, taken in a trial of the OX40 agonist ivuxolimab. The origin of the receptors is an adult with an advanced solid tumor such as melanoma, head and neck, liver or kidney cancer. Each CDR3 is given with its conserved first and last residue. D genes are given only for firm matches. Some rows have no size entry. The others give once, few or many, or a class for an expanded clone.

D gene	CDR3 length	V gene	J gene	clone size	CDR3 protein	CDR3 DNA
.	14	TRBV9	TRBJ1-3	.	CASSQSTTGNTIYF	TGTGCCAGCAGCCAGTCGACGACTGGAAACACCATATATTTT
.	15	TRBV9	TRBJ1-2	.	CASSEGPGANYGYTF	TGTGCCAGCAGCGAGGGCCCAGGGGCTAACTATGGCTACACCTTC
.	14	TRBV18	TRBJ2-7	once	CASSAAGTDYEQYF	TGTGCCAGCTCAGCCGCCGGGACCGACTACGAGCAGTACTTC
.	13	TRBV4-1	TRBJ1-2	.	CASSTRGNYGYTF	TGCGCCAGCAGCACCAGGGGAAACTATGGCTACACCTTC
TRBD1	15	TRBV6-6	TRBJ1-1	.	CASSYQGVLNTEAFF	TGTGCCAGCAGTTACCAGGGGGTATTGAACACTGAAGCTTTCTTT
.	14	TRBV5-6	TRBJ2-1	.	CASSLIGQYNEQFF	TGTGCCAGCAGCTTAATCGGACAGTACAATGAGCAGTTCTTC
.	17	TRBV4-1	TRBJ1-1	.	CASSQGRLRDKNTEAFF	TGCGCCAGCAGCCAAGGCCGACTCCGGGACAAGAACACTGAAGCTTTCTTT
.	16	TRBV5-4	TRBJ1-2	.	CASSEKIRTPNYGYTF	TGTGCCAGCAGCGAGAAAATAAGGACCCCTAACTATGGCTACACCTTC
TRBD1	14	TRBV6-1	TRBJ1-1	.	CASSRQGEKDEAFF	TGTGCCAGCAGCCGGCAGGGGGAAAAAGATGAAGCTTTCTTT
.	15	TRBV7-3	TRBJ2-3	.	CASSPGASGTDTQYF	TGTGCCAGCAGCCCTGGGGCTAGCGGCACAGATACGCAGTATTTT
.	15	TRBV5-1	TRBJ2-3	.	CASSLEGDSTDTQYF	TGCGCCAGCAGCTTGGAAGGGGATAGCACAGATACGCAGTATTTT
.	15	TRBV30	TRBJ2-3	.	CAWSAQGGGRDTQYF	TGTGCCTGGAGTGCCCAGGGGGGGGGTAGAGATACGCAGTATTTT
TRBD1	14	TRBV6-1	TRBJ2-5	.	CASRVQGLEETQYF	TGTGCCAGCAGGGTACAGGGGCTTGAAGAGACCCAGTACTTC
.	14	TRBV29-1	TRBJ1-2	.	CSVEDDRNNYGYTF	TGCAGCGTTGAAGATGACAGGAATAACTATGGCTACACCTTC
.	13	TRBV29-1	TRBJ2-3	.	CSVDHVGTDTQYF	TGCAGCGTTGACCATGTGGGCACAGATACGCAGTATTTT
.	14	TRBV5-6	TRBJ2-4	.	CASSPEGVGNIQYF	TGTGCCAGCAGCCCGGAGGGGGTTGGGAACATTCAGTACTTC
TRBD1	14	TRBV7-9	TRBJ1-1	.	CASSSPTGGGEAFF	TGTGCCAGCAGCTCGCCTACAGGGGGTGGTGAAGCTTTCTTT
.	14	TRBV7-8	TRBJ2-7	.	CASSLAVGAHEQYF	TGTGCCAGCAGCTTAGCGGTGGGAGCCCACGAGCAGTACTTC
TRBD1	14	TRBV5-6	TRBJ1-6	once	CASTSRQGSSPLHF	TGTGCCAGCACCTCTCGACAGGGGTCTTCACCCCTCCACTTT
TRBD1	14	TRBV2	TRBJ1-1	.	CASNDRGGNTEAFF	TGTGCCAGCAATGACAGGGGCGGGAACACTGAAGCTTTCTTT
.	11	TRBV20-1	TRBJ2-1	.	CSAPRVNEQFF	TGCAGTGCTCCCAGGGTGAATGAGCAGTTCTTC
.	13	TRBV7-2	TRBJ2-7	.	CASSNDGSYEQYF	TGTGCCAGCAGCAATGACGGATCCTACGAGCAGTACTTC
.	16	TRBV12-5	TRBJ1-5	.	CASGKTDRNSNQPQHF	TGTGCTAGTGGTAAAACAGATCGGAATAGCAATCAGCCCCAGCATTTT
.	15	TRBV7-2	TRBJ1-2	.	CASSLAKGQYYGYTF	TGTGCCAGCAGCTTAGCTAAAGGGCAGTACTATGGCTACACCTTC
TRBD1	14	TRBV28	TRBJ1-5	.	CASSVDRVDQPQHF	TGTGCCAGCAGTGTTGACAGGGTGGATCAGCCCCAGCATTTT
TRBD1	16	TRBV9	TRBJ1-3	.	CASSVAGQGAQNTIYF	TGTGCCAGCAGCGTAGCGGGACAGGGGGCGCAAAACACCATATATTTT
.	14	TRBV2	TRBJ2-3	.	CAAGARGFTDTQYF	TGTGCCGCAGGGGCCCGGGGGTTCACAGATACGCAGTATTTT
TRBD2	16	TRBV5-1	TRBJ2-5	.	CASSSKTSGISETQYF	TGCGCCAGCAGCTCCAAGACTAGCGGGATTTCAGAGACCCAGTACTTC
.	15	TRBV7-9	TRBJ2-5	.	CASSLGAPGQETQYF	TGTGCCAGCAGCTTAGGGGCCCCCGGGCAAGAGACCCAGTACTTC
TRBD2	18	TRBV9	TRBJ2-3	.	CASSAGTSGSGSTDTQYF	TGTGCCAGCAGCGCAGGGACTAGCGGTAGTGGTAGCACAGATACGCAGTATTTT
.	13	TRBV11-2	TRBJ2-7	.	CASSLGGPLEQYF	TGTGCCAGCAGCTTGGGGGGGCCCCTCGAGCAGTACTTC
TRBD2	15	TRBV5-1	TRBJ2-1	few	CASTPMTGGYNEQFF	TGCGCCAGCACCCCTATGACGGGGGGTTACAATGAGCAGTTCTTC
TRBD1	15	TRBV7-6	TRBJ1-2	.	CASSLGVQGAGGYTF	TGTGCCAGCAGCTTAGGAGTACAGGGGGCTGGTGGCTACACCTTC
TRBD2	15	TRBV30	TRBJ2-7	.	CAWRSKTSGNYEQYF	TGTGCCTGGAGATCCAAGACTAGCGGAAACTACGAGCAGTACTTC
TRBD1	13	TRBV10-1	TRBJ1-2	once	CASSSGTDYGYTF	TGCGCCAGCAGTTCCGGGACAGACTATGGCTACACCTTC
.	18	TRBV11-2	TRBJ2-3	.	CASSLGTRRLTSTDTQYF	TGTGCCAGCAGCTTAGGAACCCGTAGACTAACTAGCACAGATACGCAGTATTTT
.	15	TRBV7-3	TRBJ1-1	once	CASSLFAGPGAEAFF	TGTGCCAGCAGCTTATTTGCGGGCCCGGGCGCTGAAGCTTTCTTT